The sequence of this TCR beta chain was determined in a study of blood T cell repertoires in COVID-19. Profiling relied on immunoSEQ multiplex PCR, and the TCRdb table lists in-frame clones only, not all of them. Of just over 95,000 clones listed, around 80% were seen once; the top ten hold 4.1%. Germline loops: CDR1 MDHEN, CDR2 SYDVKM. This CDR3 has 15 amino acids. Trimming left V 2 bases short and J 4 bases short, with 14 bases between. The chain is built from TRBV28 and TRBJ2-5; D perhaps matches TRBD2 (5 bases). The sequence derives from a man aged 55-75 years with acute or convalescent COVID-19. The sample consisted of peripheral blood. The CDR3 loop is CASSLNPGMRETQYF. CDR3 in DNA: TGTGCCAGCAGTTTAAACCCGGGAATGAGAGAGACCCAGTACTTC. Based on the CDR3 plus reference TRBV28 and TRBJ2-5, the full variable domain is DVKVTQSSRYLVKRTGEKVFLECVQDMDHENMFWYRQDPGLGLRLIYFSYDVKMKEKGDIPEGYSVSREKKERFSLILESASTNQTSMYLCASSLNPGMRETQYFGPGTRLLVL.